Included here is one T cell receptor (beta chain) sequence, with context. What it binds is not known. At one of its ends the junction is not consistent with the germline gene, which may arise from a read error. The germline gives CDR1 MNHNS, CDR2 SASEGT. This CDR3 region has 15 residues. Time point reported: newly diagnosed GD, antithyroid drugs for less than 3 months. Preparation of the TCR library used RNA extracted from PBMCs. The sample comes from a study of regulatory T cells in long-lasting Graves disease. In the study overall: Less than 3 months of antithyroid drugs had been taken by newly diagnosed Graves' patients.

CDR3 regions were amplified by Arm-PCR using iRepertoire HTBI primers to build TCR beta libraries. TCRdb recomputed calls from the multiplex PCR reads with MiXCR, one row per CDR3 protein. The data contain a few hundred thousand distinct CDR3 sequences, about 14% of them singletons. Overall study findings and caveats: Gene preferences differed: TRBV28, TRBJ1-2, TRBJ2-5 in persistent cases.

This sample was also put to use in a study of T cells in Graves' hyperthyroidism and ophthalmopathy. As that study records: HTBI primers were the set used in a first-round RT-PCR of the TCR CDR3.

This clonotype was obtained from a man aged 30 to 45 with Graves disease. Sequenced material: peripheral blood mononuclear cells (PBMCs), taken at new diagnosis, from a patient treated with antithyroid drugs. The rearrangement uses TRBV6-1 and TRBJ1-1; 7 bases agree with TRBD1. The CDR3 region is CASSRNRTGLTGAFF. The CDR3 region has the DNA TGTGCCAGCAGCCGAAACCGGACAGGACTCACTGGAGCTTTCTTT.